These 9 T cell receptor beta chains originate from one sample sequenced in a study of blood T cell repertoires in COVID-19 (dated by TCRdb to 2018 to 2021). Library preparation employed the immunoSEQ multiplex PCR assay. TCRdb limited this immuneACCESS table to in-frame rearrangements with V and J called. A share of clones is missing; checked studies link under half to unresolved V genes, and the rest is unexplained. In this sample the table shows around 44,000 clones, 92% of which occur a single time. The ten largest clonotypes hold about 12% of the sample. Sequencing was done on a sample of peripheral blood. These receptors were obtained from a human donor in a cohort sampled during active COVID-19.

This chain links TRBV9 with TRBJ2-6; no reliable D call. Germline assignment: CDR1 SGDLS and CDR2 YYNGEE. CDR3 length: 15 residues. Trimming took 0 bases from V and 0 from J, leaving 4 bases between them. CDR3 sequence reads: CASSVGNSGANVLTF. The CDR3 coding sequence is TGTGCCAGCAGCGTAGGTAACTCTGGGGCCAACGTCCTGACTTTC.

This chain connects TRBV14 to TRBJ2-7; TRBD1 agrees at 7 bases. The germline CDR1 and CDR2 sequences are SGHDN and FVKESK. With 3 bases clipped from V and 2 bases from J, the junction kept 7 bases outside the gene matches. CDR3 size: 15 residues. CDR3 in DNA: TGTGCCAGCAGCCAGGGTGCAGGGGGTACCTACGAGCAGTACTTC. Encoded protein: CASSQGAGGTYEQYF. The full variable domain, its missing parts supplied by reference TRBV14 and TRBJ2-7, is EAGVTQFPSHSVIEKGQTVTLRCDPISGHDNLYWYRRVMGKEIKFLLHFVKESKQDESGMPNNRFLAERTGGTYSTLKVQPAELEDSGVYFCASSQGAGGTYEQYFGPGTRLTVT.

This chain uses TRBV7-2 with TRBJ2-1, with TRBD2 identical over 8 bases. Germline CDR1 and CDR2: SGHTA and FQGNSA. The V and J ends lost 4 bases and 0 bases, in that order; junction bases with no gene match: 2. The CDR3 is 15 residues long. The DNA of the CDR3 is TGTGCCAGCAGCTCGGCGGGGGGCTCCTACAATGAGCAGTTCTTC. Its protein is CASSSAGGSYNEQFF.

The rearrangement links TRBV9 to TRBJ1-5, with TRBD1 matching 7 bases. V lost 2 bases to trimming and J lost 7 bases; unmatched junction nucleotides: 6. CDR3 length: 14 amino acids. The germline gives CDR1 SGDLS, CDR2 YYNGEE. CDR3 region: CASSVTGEGQPQHF. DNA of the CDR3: TGTGCCAGCAGCGTTACAGGGGAAGGACAGCCCCAGCATTTT.

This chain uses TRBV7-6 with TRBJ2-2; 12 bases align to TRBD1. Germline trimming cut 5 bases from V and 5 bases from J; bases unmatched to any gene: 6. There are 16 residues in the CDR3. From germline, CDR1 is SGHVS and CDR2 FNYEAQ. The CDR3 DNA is TGTGCCAGCAGCCCCCGGGACAGGGGGCAGACCGGGGAGCTGTTTTTT. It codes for CASSPRDRGQTGELFF.

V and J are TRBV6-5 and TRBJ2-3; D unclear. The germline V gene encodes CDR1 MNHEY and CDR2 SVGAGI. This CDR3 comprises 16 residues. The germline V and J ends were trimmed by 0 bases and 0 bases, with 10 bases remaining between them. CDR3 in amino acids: CASSYSQYESTDTQYF. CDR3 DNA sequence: TGTGCCAGCAGTTACTCACAGTATGAGAGCACAGATACGCAGTATTTT.

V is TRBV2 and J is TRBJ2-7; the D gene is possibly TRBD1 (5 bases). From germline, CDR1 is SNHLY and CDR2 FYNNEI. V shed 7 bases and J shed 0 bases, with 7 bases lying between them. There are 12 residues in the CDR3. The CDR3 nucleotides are TGTGCCAGCAAGACAGACTCCTACGAGCAGTACTTC. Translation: CASKTDSYEQYF.

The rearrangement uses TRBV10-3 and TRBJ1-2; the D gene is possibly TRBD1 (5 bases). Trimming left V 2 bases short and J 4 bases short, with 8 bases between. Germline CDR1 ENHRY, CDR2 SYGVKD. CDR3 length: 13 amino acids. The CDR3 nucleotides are TGTGCCATCAGTGAGACAGGCCTCTATGGCTACACCTTC. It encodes CAISETGLYGYTF.

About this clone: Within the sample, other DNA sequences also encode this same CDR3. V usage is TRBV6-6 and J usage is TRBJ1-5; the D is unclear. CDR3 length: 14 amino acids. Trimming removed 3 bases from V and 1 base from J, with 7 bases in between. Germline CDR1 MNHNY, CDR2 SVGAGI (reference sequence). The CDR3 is CASSYMESNQPQHF. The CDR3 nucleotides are TGTGCCAGCAGTTATATGGAGAGCAATCAGCCCCAGCATTTT.